This T cell receptor beta chain is from a study of T cells after yellow fever vaccination. Study results and caveats: On re-exposure, the response was weaker but peaked faster, at day 5 versus 15.

As concerns this clonotype: The target antigen is unknown.

TCRdb reprocessed the 5' RACE reads with MiXCR, giving one entry per CDR3 protein. The sample lists about 260,000 distinct CDR3 sequences; roughly 13% were seen once. This sample comprised CD4+ T cells sorted from PBMCs, obtained 45 days after the yellow fever booster vaccination. The clonotype originates from a man aged 30 to 45 who received the YFV17D yellow fever vaccine.

The CDR3 DNA is TGCGCCAGCAGCTCCAAGCCCGGCGTAAGCTCCTACAATGAGCAGTTCTTC. Translated, it gives CASSSKPGVSSYNEQFF. The genes are TRBV5-1 and TRBJ2-1; no reliable D call. This CDR3 is 17 amino acids long. Trimming removed 3 bases at V and 0 bases at J, with 16 bases between. The V gene's germline CDR1 is SGHRS and CDR2 YFSETQ. The whole variable domain, filled in from reference TRBV5-1 and TRBJ2-1, reads KAGVTQTPRYLIKTRGQQVTLSCSPISGHRSVSWYQQTPGQGLQFLFEYFSETQRNKGNFPGRFSGRQFSNSRSEMNVSTLELGDSALYLCASSSKPGVSSYNEQFFGPGTRLTVL.